One sample yielded the 32 T cell receptor beta chains listed below, sequenced in a study of blood T cell repertoires in COVID-19. Assay: immunoSEQ multiplex PCR; the TCRdb copy retains only in-frame clones and omits some. The sample records about 240,000 clones, around 83% being singletons. Sequencing was done on a sample of peripheral blood. Receptors originate from an older woman with active or convalescent COVID-19.

This chain links TRBV19 with TRBJ1-4, with a possible D match to TRBD1 (5 bases). Trimming removed 4 bases at V and 0 bases at J, with 12 bases between. Germline V gene lookup returns CDR1 LNHDA and CDR2 SQIVND (reference sequence). The CDR3 is made up of 16 amino acids. DNA for the CDR3: TGTGCCAGTAGTACCCACAGGTCCGCAACTAATGAAAAACTGTTTTTT. It specifies CASSTHRSATNEKLFF. Variable domain in full (rest from reference TRBV19 and TRBJ1-4): DGGITQSPKYLFRKEGQNVTLSCEQNLNHDAMYWYRQDPGQGLRLIYYSQIVNDFQKGDIAEGYSVSREKKESFPLTVTSAQKNPTAFYLCASSTHRSATNEKLFFGSGTQLSVL.

The V and J genes are TRBV27 and TRBJ2-1; tentatively, D is TRBD2 (6 bases). Trimming pared 3 bases from V and 8 bases from J, leaving 8 bases between. CDR3 length: 12 amino acids. The germline CDR1 and CDR2 sequences are MNHEY and SMNVEV (reference sequence). CDR3 bases: TGTGCCAGCAGTTTTAGGAGGGATGAGCAGTTCTTC. It is translated as CASSFRRDEQFF.

This clone was seen more than once but under ten times. The rearrangement uses TRBV5-1 and TRBJ1-4, with D tentatively TRBD1 (5 bases). Per germline, CDR1 SGHRS and CDR2 YFSETQ. This CDR3 contains 16 residues. V was cut by 5 bases and J by 4 bases, with 18 bases left in between. CDR3: CASSPRPRGGNEKLFF. The CDR3 nucleotides read TGCGCCAGCAGTCCTCGTCCGCGGGGCGGTAATGAAAAACTGTTTTTT.

The V call is TRBV2, the J call TRBJ2-3; D may be TRBD2 (6 bases). This CDR3 has 13 amino acids. V was shortened by 7 bases and J by 2 bases, with 10 bases between the two germline ends. Germline V gives CDR1 SNHLY, CDR2 FYNNEI. This CDR3 is CASKERVTDTQYF. CDR3 DNA sequence: TGTGCCAGCAAAGAGCGGGTCACAGATACGCAGTATTTT.

The chain recombines TRBV11-2 with TRBJ2-1; TRBD2 agrees at 7 bases. The CDR3 totals 15 residues. V shed 5 bases and J 2 bases; nucleotides not matched to a gene: 6. Germline V lookup: CDR1 SGHAT, CDR2 FQNNGV. CDR3 sequence reads: CASSRDYPAYNEQFF. The CDR3 DNA reads as TGTGCCAGCAGCCGGGACTATCCTGCCTACAATGAGCAGTTCTTC.

The chain has TRBV24-1 and TRBJ2-7; 9 bases agree with TRBD1. The CDR3 has 15 residues. Germline trimming cut 7 bases from V and 5 bases from J; bases unmatched to any gene: 11. Germline V gene lookup returns CDR1 KGHDR and CDR2 SFDVKD. The DNA of the CDR3 is TGTGCCACCAGGATTCTGGACAGGGGATGTCACGAGCAGTACTTC. Translation gives CATRILDRGCHEQYF.

In its sample, this clone was seen once. V gene TRBV9 combines with J gene TRBJ1-6; TRBD1 might be the D (6 bases). Per germline, CDR1 SGDLS and CDR2 YYNGEE. V gave up 2 bases and J gave up 7 bases, with 13 bases separating them. This CDR3 is built from 15 residues. The CDR3 DNA follows: TGTGCCAGCAGCGTGGAAGGGGGGGGCAATTCACCCCTCCACTTT. It specifies CASSVEGGGNSPLHF.

This clone was recorded once. The chain employs TRBV11-3 and TRBJ1-2; a possible D gene is TRBD1 (5 bases). The germline gives CDR1 SGHNT, CDR2 YENEEA. With 4 bases removed from V and 4 bases from J, the gap between germline ends came to 25 bases. The CDR3 is 18 amino acids. CDR3 nucleotide sequence: TGTGCCAGCAGCTCTACGTGCAGGGTCCGGGCGATCATCTATGGCTACACCTTC. It specifies CASSSTCRVRAIIYGYTF.

For the CDR3, the DNA is TGTACTAAACCAGATATGAACACTGAAGCTTTCTTT. This encodes CTKPDMNTEAFF. V and J are TRBV21-1 and TRBJ1-1. TRBV21-1 is a recognized pseudogene. The CDR3 loop spans 12 amino acids.

This rearrangement joins TRBV18 to TRBJ2-7, with D maybe TRBD1 (6 bases). Trimming cost V 4 bases and J 5 bases, with 15 bases left between them. From germline, CDR1 is KGHSH and CDR2 LQKENI. The CDR3 spans 14 residues. The CDR3 sequence: CASSQGTGINEQYF. CDR3 nucleotide sequence: TGTGCCAGCTCACAAGGCACAGGGATAAACGAGCAGTACTTC.

The chain joins TRBV5-1 to TRBJ1-1; 7 positions agree with TRBD1. Germline loops: CDR1 SGHRS, CDR2 YFSETQ. The CDR3 is 15 amino acids. V was clipped by 2 bases and J by 1 base; unmatched bases: 5. CDR3 sequence: CASSFTGVPNTEAFF. DNA for the CDR3: TGCGCCAGCAGCTTCACAGGGGTCCCGAACACTGAAGCTTTCTTT.

The rearrangement uses TRBV3-1 (or the pseudogene TRBV3-2) and TRBJ1-1; D is perhaps TRBD1 (6 bases). The V gene lost 3 bases and the J gene lost 5 bases, with 10 bases spanning the gap. The CDR3 covers 13 residues. CDR1 LGHDT and CDR2 YNNKEL come from the germline V gene (reference sequence). As DNA, the CDR3 is TGTGCCAGCAGCCACGGGGGGCGAACTGAAGCTTTCTTT. Translation: CASSHGGRTEAFF.

This clone was counted a single time. The chain employs TRBV5-1 and TRBJ1-6, with TRBD1 matching over 7 bases. The CDR3 is 15 amino acids. Germline V gene lookup returns CDR1 SGHRS and CDR2 YFSETQ. V lost 4 bases and J lost 7; bases outside the gene matches: 8. The CDR3 loop reads CASSPAGDSNSPLHF. Here the CDR3 DNA reads TGCGCCAGCAGCCCGGCCGGGGACAGCAATTCACCCCTCCACTTT.

The chain combines TRBV19 with TRBJ1-2; TRBD1 agrees at 8 bases. Germline CDR1 is LNHDA and CDR2 is SQIVND (reference sequence). The CDR3 extends over 13 amino acids. Trimming cost V 5 bases and J 2 bases; bases outside gene matches: 1. The CDR3 nucleotides read TGTGCCAGTAGTCGGGACAGGAACTATGGCTACACCTTC. Translation gives CASSRDRNYGYTF.

V gene TRBV12-5 combines with J gene TRBJ1-5, with D tentatively TRBD1 (6 bases). Trimming removed 1 base at V and 0 bases at J, with 13 bases between. Germline values: CDR1 LGHNT, CDR2 FRNRAP. CDR3 length: 17 residues. DNA of the CDR3: TGTGCTAGTGGTTTGGGGTTAGGGGGGGCTAGCAATCAGCCCCAGCATTTT. It is translated as CASGLGLGGASNQPQHF.

The chain uses TRBV30 and TRBJ1-2; D is possibly TRBD1 (5 bases). This CDR3 is built from 15 residues. Germline CDR1 and CDR2: GTSNPN and SVGIG (reference sequence). V was shortened by 5 bases and J by 4 bases, with 20 bases between the two germline ends. CDR3 region: CAWAPDLGGLYGYTF. DNA for the CDR3: TGTGCCTGGGCTCCTGATCTGGGGGGACTCTATGGCTACACCTTC.

This clone showed up just once. The chain couples TRBV7-2 to TRBJ2-7; D might be TRBD1 (5 bases). The CDR3 spans 13 residues. CDR1 and CDR2 (germline): SGHTA, FQGNSA. Trimming left V 2 bases short and J 2 bases short, with 7 bases between. CDR3 sequence reads: CASSLRQPYEQYF. The CDR3, as DNA: TGTGCCAGCAGCTTAAGACAGCCCTACGAGCAGTACTTC.

The CDR3 DNA reads as TGTGCCAGCAGGGGTCTGCGGGGCGGAAATCAGCCCCAGCATTTT. It specifies CASRGLRGGNQPQHF. The chain recombines TRBV2 with TRBJ1-5; D is perhaps TRBD1 (5 bases). The CDR3 covers 15 residues. The V gene's germline CDR1 is SNHLY and CDR2 FYNNEI. Trimming cost V 6 bases and J 4 bases, with 16 bases left between them.

The chain joins TRBV6-2 or TRBV6-3 to TRBJ2-1; TRBD2 matches 13 bases. Germline values: CDR1 MNHEY, CDR2 SVGEGT. The CDR3 runs to 20 residues. The ends lost 6 bases at V and 0 bases at J; junction bases unmatched: 14. The CDR3 region is CASSRGQTSGGPSSYNEQFF. The CDR3, as DNA: TGTGCCAGCAGCAGAGGACAGACTAGCGGGGGGCCCAGCTCCTACAATGAGCAGTTCTTC.

The chain is built from TRBV10-1 and TRBJ1-2; D may be TRBD1 (6 bases). V shed 6 bases and J shed 5 bases, with 19 bases lying between them. Germline CDR1 WNHNN, CDR2 SYGVQD (reference sequence). This CDR3 is 15 amino acids long. The CDR3 nucleotides are TGCGCCAGCAGCGATCGTAAATGGGGGCTGTATGGCTACACCTTC. It yields the protein CASSDRKWGLYGYTF.

The chain employs TRBV3-1 (or the pseudogene TRBV3-2) and TRBJ1-6, with 7 bases fitting TRBD1. Germline values: CDR1 LGHDT, CDR2 YNNKEL (reference sequence). V gave up 0 bases and J gave up 9 bases; unmatched junction bases: 2. The CDR3 consists of 14 residues. The CDR3 region has the DNA TGTGCCAGCAGCCAAGAGGACAGGAGTTCACCCCTCCACTTT. This gives the protein CASSQEDRSSPLHF.

The chain combines TRBV19 with TRBJ1-4; D gene ambiguous. This CDR3 is built from 17 residues. Germline CDR1 LNHDA, CDR2 SQIVND (reference sequence). The V end lost 2 bases, the J end lost 7 bases, and 20 bases lay between the germline ends. In DNA, the CDR3 is TGTGCCAGTAGTATAAGGATTCCTCCGAGGTTTGGTGAAAAACTGTTTTTT. Translating it yields CASSIRIPPRFGEKLFF. Full variable domain (outside the CDR3, taken from reference TRBV19 and TRBJ1-4): DGGITQSPKYLFRKEGQNVTLSCEQNLNHDAMYWYRQDPGQGLRLIYYSQIVNDFQKGDIAEGYSVSREKKESFPLTVTSAQKNPTAFYLCASSIRIPPRFGEKLFFGSGTQLSVL.

The chain links TRBV4-1 to TRBJ2-7; 10 bases map to TRBD1. With 1 base clipped from V and 3 bases from J, the junction kept 3 bases outside the gene matches. CDR3 length: 15 residues. The germline V gene encodes CDR1 MGHRA and CDR2 YSYEKL. This CDR3 is CASSQGQGANYEQYF. The CDR3, as DNA: TGCGCCAGCAGCCAAGGACAGGGGGCAAACTACGAGCAGTACTTC.

The rearrangement uses TRBV11-2 and TRBJ1-2; 7 nucleotides line up with TRBD1. In germline, CDR1 is SGHAT, CDR2 FQNNGV. The CDR3 extends over 13 amino acids. The junction had 2 bases not matched to a gene; V was cut back by 1 base and J by 6 bases. This CDR3 reads CASSLAGTDGYTF. DNA of the CDR3: TGTGCCAGCAGCTTAGCCGGGACAGATGGCTACACCTTC.

V and J are TRBV6-1 and TRBJ2-5; D might be TRBD1 (6 bases). Germline values: CDR1 MNHNS, CDR2 SASEGT. CDR3 length: 16 residues. Trimming pared 1 base from V and 1 base from J, leaving 13 bases between. The CDR3 DNA is TGTGCCAGCAGTGAAGAGTGGGGACACCCCCAAGAGACCCAGTACTTC. Translating it yields CASSEEWGHPQETQYF.

The chain uses TRBV10-3 and TRBJ1-6; 7 bases agree with TRBD1. CDR1 ENHRY and CDR2 SYGVKD come from the germline V gene. The CDR3 contains 15 residues. J gave up 10 bases and V 3 bases, and 9 bases lay outside the gene matches. CDR3 nucleotides: TGTGCCATCAGTGAACAAGGGGGCGTAGGGTCACCCCTCCACTTT. Translating gives CAISEQGGVGSPLHF.

There are a few counts of this clone. The chain has TRBV5-1 and TRBJ2-1; tentatively, D is TRBD2 (5 bases). The CDR3 runs 14 residues. Germline V lookup: CDR1 SGHRS, CDR2 YFSETQ. With 0 bases removed from V and 7 bases from J, the gap between germline ends came to 11 bases. The CDR3 DNA reads as TGCGCCAGCAGCTTGGGTGGGCCGGGAAATGAGCAGTTCTTC. Translated: CASSLGGPGNEQFF.

The chain carries TRBV9 and TRBJ2-3; 8 bases are a match to TRBD1. This CDR3 is built from 12 residues. Germline CDR1 and CDR2: SGDLS and YYNGEE. V gave up 4 bases and J gave up 7 bases; unmatched junction bases: 2. This CDR3 is CASSPRGHTQYF. CDR3 nucleotides: TGTGCCAGCAGCCCCAGGGGGCATACGCAGTATTTT. Using reference TRBV9 and TRBJ2-3 for the parts outside the CDR3, the full variable domain is DSGVTQTPKHLITATGQRVTLRCSPRSGDLSVYWYQQSLDQGLQFLIQYYNGEERAKGNILERFSAQQFPDLHSELNLSSLELGDSALYFCASSPRGHTQYFGPGTRLTVL.

V and J are TRBV19 and TRBJ2-3; D is unresolved. Germline assignment: CDR1 LNHDA and CDR2 SQIVND (reference sequence). Trimming cost V 5 bases and J 0 bases, with 18 bases left between them. The CDR3 totals 17 residues. The chain's CDR3 is CASSPSLRRSSTDTQYF. The DNA of the CDR3 is TGTGCCAGTAGTCCCAGTCTGCGGCGATCTAGCACAGATACGCAGTATTTT.

The rearrangement joins TRBV18 to TRBJ2-1; TRBD1 is a possible D gene (5 bases). This CDR3 contains 12 residues. V lost 6 bases to trimming and J lost 7 bases, with 10 bases between them. Germline V gives CDR1 KGHSH, CDR2 LQKENI. The CDR3 here is CASSPQGNEQFF. DNA for the CDR3: TGTGCCAGCTCCCCGCAGGGTAATGAGCAGTTCTTC.

The V gene is TRBV29-1, the J gene TRBJ2-2, with D possibly TRBD1 on 7 matching bases. Germline CDR1 and CDR2: SQVTM and ANQGSEA. Trimming took off 5 bases at V and 4 bases at J, with 14 bases between the two ends. This CDR3 spans 14 amino acids. The CDR3 sequence is CSVREDRTTGELFF. Here the CDR3 DNA reads TGCAGCGTTAGGGAGGACAGGACCACCGGGGAGCTGTTTTTT.

This clone has just one count. This chain's CDR3 is CASMTSGGRSYEQYF. Written as DNA, the CDR3 is TGTGCCAGCATGACTAGCGGGGGTCGCTCCTACGAGCAGTACTTC. The chain uses TRBV2 and TRBJ2-7; 12 nucleotides align to TRBD2. The CDR3 has 15 amino acids. The germline V gene has CDR1 SNHLY and CDR2 FYNNEI. Losses at the gene ends were 7 bases for V and 0 bases for J; bases not matched to a gene: 4.